This T cell receptor (beta chain) stems from a study of blood T cell repertoires in COVID-19. At the level of the study: The United States, Italy and Spain were the sources of the acute and convalescent COVID-19 samples. Sample material is recorded as cDNA or gDNA derived from T cells, B-cell-depleted T cells, or PBMCs.

Original methodology: Researchers report that nucleated cell counts were estimated from reference gene primer amplification. Sequenced by immunoSEQ multiplex PCR; TCRdb stores in-frame clones only, minus some. Clone size and V and J calls were adopted from that table, with D and trimming inferred from the DNA. The sample yields around 200,000 clones, about 90% seen once. Germline loops: CDR1 SGHRS, CDR2 YFSETQ. The CDR3 length is 15 residues. Germline trimming cut 4 bases from V and 4 bases from J; bases unmatched to any gene: 9. J is TRBJ1-1 and V is TRBV5-1, with 8 bases identical to TRBD1. The clonotype comes from a man aged 45-65 years with acute or convalescent COVID-19. The sequenced sample was peripheral blood. CDR3 in amino acids: CASSITTGGGTEAFF. The CDR3 DNA is TGCGCCAGCAGCATAACCACAGGGGGAGGCACTGAAGCTTTCTTT.